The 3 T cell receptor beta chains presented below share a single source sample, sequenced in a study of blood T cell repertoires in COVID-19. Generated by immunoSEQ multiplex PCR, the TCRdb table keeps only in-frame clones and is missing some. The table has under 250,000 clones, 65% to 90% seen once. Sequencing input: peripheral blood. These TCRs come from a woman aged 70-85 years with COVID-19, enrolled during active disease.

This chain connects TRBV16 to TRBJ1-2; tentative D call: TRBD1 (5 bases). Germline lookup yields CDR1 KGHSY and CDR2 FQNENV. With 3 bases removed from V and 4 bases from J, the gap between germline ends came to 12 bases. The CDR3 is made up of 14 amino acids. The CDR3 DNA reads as TGTGCCAGCAGCCAGTGGGGTCAGGGCTATGGCTACACCTTC. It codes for CASSQWGQGYGYTF.

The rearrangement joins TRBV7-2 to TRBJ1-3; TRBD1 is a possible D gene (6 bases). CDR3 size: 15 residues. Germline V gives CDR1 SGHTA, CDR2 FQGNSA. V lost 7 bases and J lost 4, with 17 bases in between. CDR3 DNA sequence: TGTGCCAGCACCGCGAGCGGGGGCGCCGGAAACACCATATATTTT. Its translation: CASTASGGAGNTIYF.

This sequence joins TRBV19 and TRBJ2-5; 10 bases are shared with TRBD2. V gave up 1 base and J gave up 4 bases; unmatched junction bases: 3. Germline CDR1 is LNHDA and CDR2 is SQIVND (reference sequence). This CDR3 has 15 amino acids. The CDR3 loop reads CASSIGTSGVETQYF. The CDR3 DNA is TGTGCCAGTAGTATAGGCACTAGCGGGGTAGAGACCCAGTACTTC.